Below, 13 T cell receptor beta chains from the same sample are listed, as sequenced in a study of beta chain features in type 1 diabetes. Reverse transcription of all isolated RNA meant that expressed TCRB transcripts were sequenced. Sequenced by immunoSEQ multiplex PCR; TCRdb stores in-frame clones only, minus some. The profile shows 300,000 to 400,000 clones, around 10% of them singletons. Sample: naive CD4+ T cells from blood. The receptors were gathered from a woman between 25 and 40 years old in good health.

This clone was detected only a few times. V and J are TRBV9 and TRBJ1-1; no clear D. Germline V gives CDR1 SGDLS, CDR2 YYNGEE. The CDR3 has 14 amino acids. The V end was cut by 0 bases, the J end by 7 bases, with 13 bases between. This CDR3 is CASSVVNSGVEAFF. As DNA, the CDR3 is TGTGCCAGCAGCGTAGTCAACAGCGGGGTTGAAGCTTTCTTT. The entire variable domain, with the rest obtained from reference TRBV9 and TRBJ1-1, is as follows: DSGVTQTPKHLITATGQRVTLRCSPRSGDLSVYWYQQSLDQGLQFLIQYYNGEERAKGNILERFSAQQFPDLHSELNLSSLELGDSALYFCASSVVNSGVEAFFGQGTRLTVV.

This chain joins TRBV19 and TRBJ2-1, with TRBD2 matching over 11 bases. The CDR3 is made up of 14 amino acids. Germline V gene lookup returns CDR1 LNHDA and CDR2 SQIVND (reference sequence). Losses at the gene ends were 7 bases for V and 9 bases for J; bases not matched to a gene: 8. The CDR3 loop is CASNQLAGVSEQFF. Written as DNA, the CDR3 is TGTGCCAGTAACCAACTAGCGGGAGTTAGTGAGCAGTTCTTC.

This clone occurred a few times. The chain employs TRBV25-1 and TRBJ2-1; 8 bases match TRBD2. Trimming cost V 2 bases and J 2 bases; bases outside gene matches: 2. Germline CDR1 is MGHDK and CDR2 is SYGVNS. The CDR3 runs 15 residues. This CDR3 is CASSESGSPYNEQFF. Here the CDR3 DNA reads TGTGCCAGCAGTGAAAGCGGGAGCCCCTACAATGAGCAGTTCTTC.

The CDR3, as DNA: TGTGCCTGGAGGAAGTCTGGACAGAGGAACACCGGGGAGCTGTTTTTT. It specifies CAWRKSGQRNTGELFF. The chain recombines TRBV30 with TRBJ2-2, with D possibly TRBD1 on 6 matching bases. CDR1 and CDR2 from the germline V gene are GTSNPN and SVGIG (reference sequence). V shed 3 bases and J shed 1 base, with 15 bases lying between them. The CDR3 loop spans 16 amino acids.

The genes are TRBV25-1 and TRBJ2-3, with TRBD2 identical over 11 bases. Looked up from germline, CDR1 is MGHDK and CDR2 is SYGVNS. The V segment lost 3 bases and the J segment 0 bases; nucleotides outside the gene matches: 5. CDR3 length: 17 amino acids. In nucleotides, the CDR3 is TGTGCCAGCAGTGAGCCCTGGACTAGCGGGAGCACAGATACGCAGTATTTT. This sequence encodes CASSEPWTSGSTDTQYF.

CDR3 nucleotide sequence: TGTGCCAGCAGTGATAAGGTCAGGGGTACCTACGAGCAGTACTTC. Its translation is CASSDKVRGTYEQYF. V and J are TRBV6-1 and TRBJ2-7, with D perhaps matching TRBD1 (6 bases). The CDR3 has 15 residues. V lost 3 bases and J lost 2, with 14 bases in between. Germline lookup yields CDR1 MNHNS and CDR2 SASEGT.

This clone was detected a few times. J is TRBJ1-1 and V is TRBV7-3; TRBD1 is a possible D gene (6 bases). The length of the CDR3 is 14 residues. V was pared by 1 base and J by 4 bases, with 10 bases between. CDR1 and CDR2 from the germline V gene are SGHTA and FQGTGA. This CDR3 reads CASSLSGGGTEAFF. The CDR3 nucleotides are TGTGCCAGCAGCTTAAGCGGGGGCGGCACTGAAGCTTTCTTT.

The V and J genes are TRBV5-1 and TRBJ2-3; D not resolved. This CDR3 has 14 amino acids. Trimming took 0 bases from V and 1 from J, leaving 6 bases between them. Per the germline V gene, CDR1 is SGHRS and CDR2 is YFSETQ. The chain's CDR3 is CASSLAGRTDTQYF. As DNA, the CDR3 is TGCGCCAGCAGCTTGGCGGGTCGCACAGATACGCAGTATTTT.

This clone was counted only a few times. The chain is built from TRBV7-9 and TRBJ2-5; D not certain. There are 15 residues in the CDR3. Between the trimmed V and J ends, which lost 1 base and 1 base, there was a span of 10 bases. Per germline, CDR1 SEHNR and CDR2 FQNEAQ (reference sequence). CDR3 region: CASSLVATIQETQYF. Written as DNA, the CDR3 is TGTGCCAGCAGCTTAGTGGCGACAATCCAAGAGACCCAGTACTTC.

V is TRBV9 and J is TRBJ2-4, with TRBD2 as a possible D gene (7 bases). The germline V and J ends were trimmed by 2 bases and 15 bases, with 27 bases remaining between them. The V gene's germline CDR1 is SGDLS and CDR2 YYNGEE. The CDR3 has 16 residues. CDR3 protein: CASSVVPQSGGGGVYF. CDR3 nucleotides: TGTGCCAGCAGCGTGGTACCACAGAGTGGCGGGGGCGGGGTGTACTTC.

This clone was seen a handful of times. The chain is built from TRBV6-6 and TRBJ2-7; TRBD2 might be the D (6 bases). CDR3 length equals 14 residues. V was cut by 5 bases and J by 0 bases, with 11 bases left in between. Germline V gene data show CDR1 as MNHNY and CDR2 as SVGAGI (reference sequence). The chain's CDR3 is CASSPMGGSYEQYF. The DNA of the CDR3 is TGTGCCAGCAGTCCAATGGGAGGCTCCTACGAGCAGTACTTC.

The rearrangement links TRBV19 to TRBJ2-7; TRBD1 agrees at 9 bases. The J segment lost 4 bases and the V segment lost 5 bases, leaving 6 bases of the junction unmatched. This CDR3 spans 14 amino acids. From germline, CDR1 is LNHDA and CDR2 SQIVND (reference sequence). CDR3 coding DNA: TGTGCCAGTAGTCGGACAGGGGTTGGGTACGAGCAGTACTTC. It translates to CASSRTGVGYEQYF.

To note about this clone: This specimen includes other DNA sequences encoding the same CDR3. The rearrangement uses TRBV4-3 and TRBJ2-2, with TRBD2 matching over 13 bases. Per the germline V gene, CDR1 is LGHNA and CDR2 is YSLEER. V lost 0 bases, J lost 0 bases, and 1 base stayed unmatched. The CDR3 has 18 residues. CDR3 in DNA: TGCGCCAGCAGCCAAGAAGGACTAGCGGGGGCGAACACCGGGGAGCTGTTTTTT. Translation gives CASSQEGLAGANTGELFF.